Included here is one TCR beta chain sequence, with context. This entry belongs to a study of blood T cell repertoires in COVID-19. Study context: Samples taken during acute and convalescent COVID-19 were collected in the United States, Italy and Spain. The analysed material was cDNA or gDNA that came from T cells, B-cell-depleted T cells, or PBMCs.

Germline CDR1 MDHEN, CDR2 SYDVKM. With V trimmed by 3 bases and J by 4 bases, 20 bases remained unmatched. The CDR3 sequence is 22 residues long. The protocol was immunoSEQ multiplex PCR, while the TCRdb copy is restricted to in-frame clones and leaves out a portion. The sample includes some 87,000 clones, over 80% of them seen just once. This TCR derives from a woman between 55 and 75 years old with active COVID-19. J is TRBJ2-2 and V is TRBV28; 13 bases are a match to TRBD2. Sequencing input: peripheral blood. CDR3 DNA: TGTGCCAGCAGTTTTCCCCTTCTGGGGGGGGGACTAGCGGGGTCTGCCACCGGGGAGCTGTTTTTT. It encodes CASSFPLLGGGLAGSATGELFF.